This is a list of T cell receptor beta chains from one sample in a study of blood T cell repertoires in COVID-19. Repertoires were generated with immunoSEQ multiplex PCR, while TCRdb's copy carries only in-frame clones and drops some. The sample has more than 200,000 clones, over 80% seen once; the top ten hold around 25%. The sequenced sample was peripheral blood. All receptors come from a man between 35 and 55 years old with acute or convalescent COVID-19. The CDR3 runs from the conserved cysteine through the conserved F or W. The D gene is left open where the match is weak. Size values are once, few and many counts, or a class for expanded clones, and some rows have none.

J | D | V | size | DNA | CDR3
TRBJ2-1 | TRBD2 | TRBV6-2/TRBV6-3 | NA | TGTGCCAGCAGTTACAGCGGGAGGTCGGACGAGCAGTTCTTC | CASSYSGRSDEQFF
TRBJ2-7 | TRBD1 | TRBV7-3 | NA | TGTGCCAGCAGCCTAGGGACAGGGAGGGGCGAGCAGTACTTC | CASSLGTGRGEQYF
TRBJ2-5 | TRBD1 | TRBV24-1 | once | TGTGCCACCAACAACAGGGGAATAGGTCGGGAGACCCAGTACTTC | CATNNRGIGRETQYF
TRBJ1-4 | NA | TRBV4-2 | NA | TGTGCCAGCAGCCTCCCGAAGCGGGGCGGCGAAAAACTGTTTTTT | CASSLPKRGGEKLFF
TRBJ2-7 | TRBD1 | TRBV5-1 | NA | TGCGCCAGCAGCGTACTGGGACAGGGTAACGAGCAGTACTTC | CASSVLGQGNEQYF
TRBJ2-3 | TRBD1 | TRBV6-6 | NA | TGTGCCAGCAGTTACGGGTACAGGGGGCGCGCAGATACGCAGTATTTT | CASSYGYRGRADTQYF
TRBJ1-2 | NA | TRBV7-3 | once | TGTGCCAGCAGCCCCCGCGGGGGGAGTAGAGGCTACACCTTC | CASSPRGGSRGYTF
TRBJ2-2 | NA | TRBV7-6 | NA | TGTGCCAGCATGATGGGCAGAATTGCCGGGGAGCTGTTTTTT | CASMMGRIAGELFF
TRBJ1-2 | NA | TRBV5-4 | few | TGTGCCAGCAGCCCGGGGGATCGGACACGAAACTATGGCTACACCTTC | CASSPGDRTRNYGYTF
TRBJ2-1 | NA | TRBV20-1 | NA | TGCAGTGCTAGTACTGGCCGAGGGGGCGGGACGCAGTTCTTC | CSASTGRGGGTQFF
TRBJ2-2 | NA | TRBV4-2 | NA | TGTGCCAGCAGCCAAGAGCAGGGAAACACCGGGGAGCTGTTTTTT | CASSQEQGNTGELFF
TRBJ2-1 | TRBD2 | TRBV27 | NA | TGTGCCAGCAGCTTGCTGACTAGCGGGAGATGGGTAGGCAATGAGCAGTTCTTC | CASSLLTSGRWVGNEQFF
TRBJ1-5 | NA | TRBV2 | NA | TGTGCCAGCAGTGACAGGGTTGGCAATCAGCCCCAGCATTTT | CASSDRVGNQPQHF
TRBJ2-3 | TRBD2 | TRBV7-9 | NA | TGTGCCAGCAGCTTAGCCCCAGCGGGGGTAGGGATCGATACGCAGTATTTT | CASSLAPAGVGIDTQYF
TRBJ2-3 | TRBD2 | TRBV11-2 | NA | TGTGCCAGCAGCCTTCGGACTACAGCGGGGACAGATACGCAGTATTTT | CASSLRTTAGTDTQYF
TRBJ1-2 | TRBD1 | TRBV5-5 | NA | TGTGCCAGCAGTCGGGACAGGGTAAACTATGGCTACACCTTC | CASSRDRVNYGYTF
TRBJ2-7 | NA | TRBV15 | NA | TGTGCCACCAGCAGAGATAACGGAGTCCACGAGCAGTACTTC | CATSRDNGVHEQYF
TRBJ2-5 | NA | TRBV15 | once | TGTGCCACCAGCAAGCTAGCTCAAGAGACCCAGTACTTC | CATSKLAQETQYF
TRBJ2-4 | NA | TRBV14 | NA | TGTGCCAGCAGCCAAGTTCAAGGAGTGCTCCAGTACTTC | CASSQVQGVLQYF
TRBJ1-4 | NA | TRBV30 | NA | TGTGCCTGGAGGCCAACAGGGACTAATGAAAAACTGTTTTTT | CAWRPTGTNEKLFF